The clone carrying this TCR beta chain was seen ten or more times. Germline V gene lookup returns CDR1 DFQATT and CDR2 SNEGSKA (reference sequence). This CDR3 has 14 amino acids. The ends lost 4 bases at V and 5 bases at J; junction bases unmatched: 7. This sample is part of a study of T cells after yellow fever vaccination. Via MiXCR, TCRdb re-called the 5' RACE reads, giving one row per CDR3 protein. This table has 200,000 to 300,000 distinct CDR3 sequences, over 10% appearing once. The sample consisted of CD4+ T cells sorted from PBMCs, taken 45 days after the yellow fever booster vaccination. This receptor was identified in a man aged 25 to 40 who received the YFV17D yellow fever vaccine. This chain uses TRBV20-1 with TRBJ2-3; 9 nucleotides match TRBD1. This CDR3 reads CSANPGQGLDTQYF. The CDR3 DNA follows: TGCAGTGCTAATCCGGGACAGGGATTAGATACGCAGTATTTT.